The 26 T cell receptor beta chains below all came from one sample that was sequenced in a study of T cell responses to AZD1222 COVID-19 vaccine. Repertoires were generated with immunoSEQ multiplex PCR, while TCRdb's copy carries only in-frame clones and drops some. The repertoire holds tens of thousands of clones, with around 85% as singletons. The material was peripheral blood, obtained 28 days after the second AZD1222 dose. The receptors were gathered from an adult who received the AZD1222 COVID-19 vaccine.

The sample holds a few counts of this clone. J is TRBJ2-3 and V is TRBV7-9; D uncertain. The CDR3 length is 14 residues. CDR1 is SEHNR and CDR2 is FQNEAQ in the germline V gene (reference sequence). Trimming shortened V by 5 bases and J by 2 bases, and 11 bases separated the two germline ends. CDR3 sequence reads: CASSASGFTDTQYF. CDR3 nucleotide sequence: TGTGCCAGCAGCGCCTCAGGCTTCACAGATACGCAGTATTTT. The full variable domain, rest sourced from reference TRBV7-9 and TRBJ2-3, is DTGVSQNPRHKITKRGQNVTFRCDPISEHNRLYWYRQTLGQGPEFLTYFQNEAQLEKSRLLSDRFSAERPKGSFSTLEIQRTEQGDSAMYLCASSASGFTDTQYFGPGTRLTVL.

The chain combines TRBV28 with TRBJ1-2; 8 bases are a match to TRBD1. Per the germline V gene, CDR1 is MDHEN and CDR2 is SYDVKM. This CDR3 spans 18 amino acids. The V and J ends lost 1 base and 3 bases, in that order; junction bases with no gene match: 13. The CDR3 DNA sequence: TGTGCCAGCAGTTTATCGGGTTTGGGCAGGGGGCGCGACTATGGCTACACCTTC. Residues: CASSLSGLGRGRDYGYTF.

The rearrangement uses TRBV29-1 and TRBJ1-5; maybe TRBD1 (6 bases). V was trimmed by 6 bases and J by 0 bases, leaving 12 bases between them. The length of the CDR3 is 14 residues. The germline CDR1 and CDR2 sequences are SQVTM and ANQGSEA. The CDR3 loop is CSVETGDSNQPQHF. The CDR3 DNA follows: TGCAGCGTAGAGACAGGAGATAGCAATCAGCCCCAGCATTTT.

The chain couples TRBV11-2 to TRBJ2-5, with a weak D call TRBD2 (6 bases). The V end lost 5 bases, the J end lost 5 bases, and 18 bases lay between the germline ends. Germline V gene lookup returns CDR1 SGHAT and CDR2 FQNNGV. CDR3 size: 15 residues. The CDR3, as DNA: TGTGCCAGCAGCATTCAATGGAGGGAGAGGGAGACCCAGTACTTC. Encoded protein: CASSIQWRERETQYF.

The CDR3 loop is CASSQPGLAINEQFF. The DNA for the CDR3 is TGTGCCAGCAGCCAACCGGGACTAGCGATTAATGAGCAGTTCTTC. J is TRBJ2-1 and V is TRBV6-2 or TRBV6-3; 10 nucleotides agree with TRBD2. CDR3 length: 15 amino acids. Per the germline V gene, CDR1 is MNHEY and CDR2 is SVGEGT. V shed 6 bases, J shed 7 bases, and the junction held 9 bases outside the gene matches.

The CDR3 reads CASSQAVGPNSPLHF. The DNA of the CDR3 is TGTGCCAGCAGCCAAGCGGTAGGACCTAATTCACCCCTCCACTTT. The chain joins TRBV14 to TRBJ1-6, with D uncertain. Germline CDR1 SGHDN, CDR2 FVKESK. The V end was cut by 1 base, the J end by 6 bases, with 10 bases between. This CDR3 contains 15 residues.

V gene TRBV9 combines with J gene TRBJ1-2, with TRBD1 as a possible D gene (5 bases). This CDR3 has 14 residues. Per germline, CDR1 SGDLS and CDR2 YYNGEE. V was trimmed by 1 base and J by 6 bases, leaving 13 bases between them. The CDR3 DNA reads as TGTGCCAGCAGCGTAAGGGGATTTGAACATGGCTACACCTTC. Protein: CASSVRGFEHGYTF.

The gene calls are TRBV27 and TRBJ1-3, with D possibly TRBD1 on 5 matching bases. Trimming stripped 5 bases from V and 1 base from J, with 12 bases between. The CDR3 length is 15 residues. Germline V lookup: CDR1 MNHEY, CDR2 SMNVEV (reference sequence). The CDR3 spells CASSRGGASGNTIYF. CDR3 DNA sequence: TGTGCCAGCAGTAGGGGTGGGGCGTCTGGAAACACCATATATTTT.

This clone has a single count. The chain is built from TRBV7-9 and TRBJ2-3; D unresolved. The germline V gene has CDR1 SEHNR and CDR2 FQNEAQ (reference sequence). The CDR3 covers 15 residues. V shed 1 base and J shed 0 bases, with 8 bases lying between them. CDR3 protein: CASSLGLGSTDTQYF. In DNA form, the CDR3 reads TGTGCCAGCAGCTTAGGTCTCGGTAGCACAGATACGCAGTATTTT.

This clone has a handful of counts. The J gene is TRBJ1-3, the V gene TRBV9; a possible D gene is TRBD1 (5 bases). CDR3 length: 14 residues. CDR1 SGDLS and CDR2 YYNGEE come from the germline V gene. Trimming left V 3 bases short and J 4 bases short, with 11 bases between. This CDR3 reads CASSATVGGNTIYF. The DNA for the CDR3 is TGTGCCAGCAGCGCGACAGTGGGAGGAAACACCATATATTTT.

The CDR3 spells CASSLGQETYEQYF. The CDR3 nucleotides read TGCGCCAGCAGCCTCGGACAGGAAACCTACGAGCAGTACTTC. The chain links TRBV5-1 to TRBJ2-7; 7 bases match TRBD1. The ends lost 4 bases at V and 2 bases at J; junction bases unmatched: 6. The length of the CDR3 is 14 residues. CDR1 is SGHRS, CDR2 YFSETQ, per germline. Drawing the rest from reference TRBV5-1 and TRBJ2-7, the complete variable domain is KAGVTQTPRYLIKTRGQQVTLSCSPISGHRSVSWYQQTPGQGLQFLFEYFSETQRNKGNFPGRFSGRQFSNSRSEMNVSTLELGDSALYLCASSLGQETYEQYFGPGTRLTVT.

The rearrangement uses TRBV5-1 and TRBJ1-2; D remains ambiguous. The V gene's germline CDR1 is SGHRS and CDR2 YFSETQ. This CDR3 is 14 amino acids long. Trimming pared 4 bases from V and 3 bases from J, leaving 13 bases between. The CDR3 here is CASSLRNEDYGYTF. As DNA, the CDR3 is TGCGCCAGCAGCCTGAGGAACGAGGACTATGGCTACACCTTC.

The gene calls are TRBV24-1 and TRBJ2-5; 8 bases agree with TRBD1. Looked up from germline, CDR1 is KGHDR and CDR2 is SFDVKD. This CDR3 is 16 amino acids long. The V gene end was trimmed by 3 bases and the J gene end by 2 bases; junction bases not matched to a gene: 7. The CDR3 region is CATSDATGTGQETQYF. As DNA, the CDR3 is TGTGCCACCAGTGATGCAACCGGGACAGGACAAGAGACCCAGTACTTC.

The chain links TRBV5-1 to TRBJ1-1; TRBD1 might be the D (5 bases). Deletions cut 3 bases from V and 1 base from J, with 19 bases between. The CDR3 has 17 amino acids. CDR1 and CDR2 from the germline V gene are SGHRS and YFSETQ. Here the CDR3 reads CASSWKPGPTENTEAFF. The CDR3 DNA is TGCGCCAGCAGCTGGAAGCCAGGGCCTACGGAGAACACTGAAGCTTTCTTT.

CDR3 sequence: CASSGGLAGASGGELFF. The CDR3 bases are TGTGCCAGCAGCGGTGGACTAGCGGGGGCCTCCGGTGGGGAGCTGTTTTTT. J is TRBJ2-2 and V is TRBV5-4; 13 bases align to TRBD2. The J segment lost 8 bases and the V segment lost 4 bases, leaving 11 bases of the junction unmatched. The CDR3 runs 17 residues. Germline lookup yields CDR1 SGHNT and CDR2 YYREEE (reference sequence).

This chain links TRBV7-9 with TRBJ1-5; D may be TRBD1 (5 bases). Trimming pared 5 bases from V and 6 bases from J, leaving 14 bases between. Germline CDR1 and CDR2: SEHNR and FQNEAQ (reference sequence). The CDR3 consists of 14 residues. CDR3 amino acids: CASSPLGGGQPQHF. In DNA, the CDR3 is TGTGCCAGCAGCCCGTTGGGGGGGGGTCAGCCCCAGCATTTT.

J is TRBJ2-7 and V is TRBV6-5; D unclear. The CDR3 loop spans 15 amino acids. Per germline, CDR1 MNHEY and CDR2 SVGAGI. V lost 0 bases to trimming and J lost 4 bases, with 13 bases between them. The DNA for the CDR3 is TGTGCCAGCAGTTACTCGTCCAGGATAGGTTACGAGCAGTACTTC. This sequence encodes CASSYSSRIGYEQYF.

The rearrangement joins TRBV6-5 to TRBJ1-2; TRBD1 aligns across 8 bases. In germline, CDR1 is MNHEY, CDR2 SVGAGI. This CDR3 region has 13 residues. Unmatched junction bases numbered 1, after V lost 1 base and J lost 6 bases. This CDR3 is CASSYLGQDGYTF. The CDR3 DNA is TGTGCCAGCAGTTACTTGGGACAGGATGGCTACACCTTC.

This chain links TRBV28 with TRBJ2-1, with D perhaps assigned TRBD1 or TRBD2 (6 bases each). Looked up from germline, CDR1 is MDHEN and CDR2 is SYDVKM. Trimming took off 5 bases at V and 0 bases at J, with 14 bases between the two ends. The CDR3 consists of 16 residues. DNA of the CDR3: TGTGCCAGCAGTGGACCCGGGGGCCACTCCTACAATGAGCAGTTCTTC. This encodes CASSGPGGHSYNEQFF.

CDR3 in amino acids: CASSQTSGTAPKSLHF. The CDR3 DNA sequence: TGCGCCAGCAGCCAAACATCCGGGACAGCTCCTAAGTCCCTCCACTTT. The chain combines TRBV4-3 with TRBJ1-6, with TRBD1 matching 7 bases. Germline CDR1 and CDR2: LGHNA and YSLEER. Trimming at V came to 2 bases and at J to 14 bases, leaving 15 bases not matched to a gene. This CDR3 region has 16 residues.

The chain has TRBV7-8 and TRBJ2-7; the D is unclear. The V gene's germline CDR1 is SGHVS and CDR2 FQNEAQ. Deletions cut 5 bases from V and 3 bases from J, with 5 bases between. The CDR3 is 11 amino acids. This CDR3 is CASSLRYEQYF. The CDR3 DNA reads TGTGCCAGCAGCCTGCGCTACGAGCAGTACTTC.

This chain uses TRBV15 with TRBJ1-2; 7 nucleotides line up with TRBD1. V trimming: 2 bases; J trimming: 7 bases; junction bases outside the gene matches: 7. This CDR3 region has 14 residues. CDR1 and CDR2 from the germline V gene are LNHNV and YYDKDF (reference sequence). The CDR3 DNA reads as TGTGCCACCAGCAGAAGACAGGGCGGGTCTGGCTACACCTTC. Its translation: CATSRRQGGSGYTF.

V gene TRBV7-3 combines with J gene TRBJ2-2; D not resolved. Trimming removed 5 bases at V and 4 bases at J, with 8 bases between. The CDR3 length is 13 residues. CDR1 and CDR2 from the germline V gene are SGHTA and FQGTGA. CDR3 residues: CASSPRLTGELFF. The CDR3 DNA reads TGTGCCAGCAGCCCCCGACTCACCGGGGAGCTGTTTTTT.

This chain connects TRBV30 to TRBJ2-6; TRBD2 aligns across 13 bases. Germline assignment: CDR1 GTSNPN and CDR2 SVGIG (reference sequence). The CDR3 sequence is 19 residues long. V shed 3 bases and J 0 bases; nucleotides not matched to a gene: 8. The CDR3 coding sequence is TGTGCCTGGAGGAGAGAGGGACTAGCGGGGCGCTCTGGGGCCAACGTCCTGACTTTC. It translates to CAWRREGLAGRSGANVLTF.

The V and J genes are TRBV6-5 and TRBJ2-7; 7 nucleotides match TRBD2. With 0 bases clipped from V and 1 base from J, the junction kept 6 bases outside the gene matches. Germline V gives CDR1 MNHEY, CDR2 SVGAGI. This CDR3 has 16 amino acids. The DNA for the CDR3 is TGTGCCAGCAGTTACTCGGCGGGGGACCCGTCCTACGAGCAGTACTTC. Its protein is CASSYSAGDPSYEQYF.

The gene calls are TRBV3-1 (or the pseudogene TRBV3-2) and TRBJ1-4; D is unresolved. The CDR3 has 16 residues. The V end lost 4 bases, the J end lost 5 bases, and 17 bases lay between the germline ends. Germline V gene data show CDR1 as LGHDT and CDR2 as YNNKEL (reference sequence). CDR3 sequence reads: CASSPLGFPSNEKLFF. The CDR3 coding sequence is TGTGCCAGCAGCCCTCTGGGATTTCCCTCCAATGAAAAACTGTTTTTT.